This is a list of T cell receptor beta chains from one sample in a study of blood T cell repertoires in COVID-19. Clones were sequenced by immunoSEQ multiplex PCR, and TCRdb holds only the in-frame ones, with some missing. The sample lists tens of thousands of clones; approximately 83% were seen once. Specimen: peripheral blood. The receptors stem from a woman in her sixties or seventies with acute or convalescent COVID-19. Each CDR3 is given with its conserved first and last residue. A D gene is named only where the DNA matches it firmly. Rows may omit the clone size; those that give it use once, few, many or a size class.

length	size	V	D	J	DNA	CDR3
15	.	TRBV25-1	TRBD1	TRBJ2-5	TGTGCCAGCAGTGATGGACAGGGGGTATGGGAGACCCAGTACTTC	CASSDGQGVWETQYF
14	.	TRBV5-1	.	TRBJ2-4	TGCGCCAGCAGCTTGGCGGGTTACGGAAACATTCAGTACTTC	CASSLAGYGNIQYF
14	.	TRBV28	.	TRBJ1-5	TGTGCCAGCAGTTTAACTCAGGGCCATCAGCCCCAGCATTTT	CASSLTQGHQPQHF
15	few	TRBV4-2	TRBD2	TRBJ2-7	TGTGCCAGCAGCCGGGAGCGGGGGAGATACTACGAGCAGTACTTC	CASSRERGRYYEQYF
15	.	TRBV18	.	TRBJ1-1	TGTGCCAGCTCACCACAGGGGCAGGAGAACACTGAAGCTTTCTTT	CASSPQGQENTEAFF
14	.	TRBV10-1	.	TRBJ2-7	TGCGCCAGCAGTGAGTCGACAGGTACCTACGAGCAGTACTTC	CASSESTGTYEQYF
16	.	TRBV19	TRBD1	TRBJ1-1	TGTGCCAGTAGAAACAAACCGGGACAGGGGGCGGCTGAAGCTTTCTTT	CASRNKPGQGAAEAFF
15	.	TRBV7-8	.	TRBJ1-4	TGTGCCAGCAGCTCCGACAGGACAACTAATGAAAAACTGTTTTTT	CASSSDRTTNEKLFF
20	.	TRBV4-1	TRBD2	TRBJ2-1	TGCGCCAGCAGCCAAGTTTCGGGACTAGCGCCCCAGGGGGGGTACAATGAGCAGTTCTTC	CASSQVSGLAPQGGYNEQFF
15	.	TRBV5-1	TRBD2	TRBJ2-5	TGCGCCAGCAGCCCTGGGACTAGCGGGGTCGCAGGGCAGTACTTC	CASSPGTSGVAGQYF
16	.	TRBV3-1/TRBV3-2	TRBD1	TRBJ1-2	TGTGCCAGCAGCCAAGAGGGGGGACAGTTGCTAGTTGGGTACACCTTC	CASSQEGGQLLVGYTF
12	.	TRBV29-1	.	TRBJ1-2	TGCAGCGTTGAAATCACAGGGCTTGGCTACACCTTC	CSVEITGLGYTF
15	.	TRBV19	TRBD2	TRBJ2-3	TGTGCCAGTAGTATGGCAGCGGGGGGGCAAGATACGCAGTATTTT	CASSMAAGGQDTQYF
13	once	TRBV27	.	TRBJ1-4	TGTGCCAGCAGTTTCGTTACTCGAGAAAAACTGTTTTTT	CASSFVTREKLFF
16	.	TRBV6-5	TRBD2	TRBJ2-3	TGTGCCAGCAGTTACTCAGCGGGAGGACACACAGATACGCAGTATTTT	CASSYSAGGHTDTQYF
14	.	TRBV28	.	TRBJ1-4	TGTGCCAGCAGTCCTCCCCTAAATAATGAAAAACTGTTTTTT	CASSPPLNNEKLFF
19	.	TRBV15	.	TRBJ2-4	TGTGCCACCAGCAGAGGGGTTCTACTCGCAGGTCTAGCCAAAAACATTCAGTACTTC	CATSRGVLLAGLAKNIQYF
16	few	TRBV5-1	.	TRBJ2-1	TGCGCCAGCAGCGAACAACGAACTAGCTCCTACAATGAGCAGTTCTTC	CASSEQRTSSYNEQFF
13	.	TRBV6-5	.	TRBJ1-5	TGTGCCAGCATGGGGGCCTTTAATCAGCCCCAGCATTTT	CASMGAFNQPQHF
11	once	TRBV6-4	TRBD1	TRBJ1-2	TGTGCCAGCGGGACAGGGGCTGGCTACACCTTC	CASGTGAGYTF
15	.	TRBV5-1	TRBD2	TRBJ2-1	TGCGCCAGCAGCCCCGGGGGGCTAGCGGGAGGGGAGCAGTTCTTC	CASSPGGLAGGEQFF
13	.	TRBV6-5	.	TRBJ1-1	TGTGCCAGCAAGAGGCAGATGAACACTGAAGCTTTCTTT	CASKRQMNTEAFF
11	.	TRBV20-1	.	TRBJ1-2	TGCAGTGCTCACCGACAGCGTGGCTACACCTTC	CSAHRQRGYTF
13	.	TRBV6-5	.	TRBJ1-5	TGTGCCAGCAGTTACTCCACGGGGCAGCCCCAGCATTTT	CASSYSTGQPQHF
13	.	TRBV10-1	.	TRBJ1-1	TGCGCCAGCAACACAGGGCCGAACACTGAAGCTTTCTTT	CASNTGPNTEAFF
14	.	TRBV13	.	TRBJ2-7	TGTGCCAGCAGCTTTGGCAGGGGCTCCTACGAGCAGTACTTC	CASSFGRGSYEQYF
16	few	TRBV4-2	.	TRBJ1-5	TGTGCCAGCAGCCAAGATCCAGGGGCAGGCAATCAGCCCCAGCATTTT	CASSQDPGAGNQPQHF
14	.	TRBV6-1	TRBD1	TRBJ1-2	TGTGCCAGCAGTGAACGACAGGGGGCTGGGGGCTACACCTTC	CASSERQGAGGYTF
15	.	TRBV10-2	TRBD1	TRBJ1-1	TGCGCCAGCAGGGAGGGACAGGGGCTTAGGACTGAAGCTTTCTTT	CASREGQGLRTEAFF
14	.	TRBV7-6	.	TRBJ1-5	TGTGCCAGCAGCTTAATGGGGGGAGGTCAGCCCCAGCATTTT	CASSLMGGGQPQHF
17	.	TRBV28	TRBD1	TRBJ1-6	TGTGCCAGCAGTTCGCCTGGACAGGCCTTTGTGAATTCACCCCTCCACTTT	CASSSPGQAFVNSPLHF
14	.	TRBV11-2	TRBD1	TRBJ1-5	TGTGCCAGCTCCATAACAGGGGGTATTCAGCCCCAGCATTTT	CASSITGGIQPQHF
20	.	TRBV4-1	TRBD1	TRBJ1-5	TGCGCCAGCAGCCAAGAACCTCATGATGGACAGGGAGGGAGCAATCAGCCCCAGCATTTT	CASSQEPHDGQGGSNQPQHF
15	.	TRBV4-1	.	TRBJ1-1	TGCGCCAGCAGCCAAGGAAGAGGGGGTTTCACTGAAGCTTTCTTT	CASSQGRGGFTEAFF
15	.	TRBV2	.	TRBJ1-5	TGTGCCAGCAGTGAAATGTCAGGGATTGGTCAGCCCCAGCATTTT	CASSEMSGIGQPQHF
16	.	TRBV2	TRBD1	TRBJ2-3	TGTGCCAGCAGTGAGGCCAACAGGGGATTCGCAGATACGCAGTATTTT	CASSEANRGFADTQYF
12	.	TRBV28	.	TRBJ2-7	TGTGCCAGCAGTCCTGGAGGGATTGAGCAGTACTTC	CASSPGGIEQYF
15	.	TRBV6-6	TRBD2	TRBJ2-3	TGTGCCAGCAGAGGGCGGGGGGGCCCTTCAGATACGCAGTATTTT	CASRGRGGPSDTQYF
16	.	TRBV19	.	TRBJ1-6	TGTGCCAGTAGTATAAACCGGGCCGCGGGTGATTCACCCCTCCACTTT	CASSINRAAGDSPLHF
14	.	TRBV7-2	TRBD2	TRBJ2-7	TGTGCCAGCAGCCTGACTAGCGGATCCTACGAGCAGTACTTC	CASSLTSGSYEQYF
15	.	TRBV5-1	.	TRBJ2-5	TGCGCCAGCAGCTTGGCGGGGAAGAGCTGGGAGACCCAGTACTTC	CASSLAGKSWETQYF
12	.	TRBV5-1	.	TRBJ2-7	TGCGCCAGCAGCTTGGGTCACTACGAGCAGTACTTC	CASSLGHYEQYF
13	.	TRBV9	TRBD1	TRBJ1-2	TGTGCCAGCAGCTCGACAGGGTTGTATGGCTACACCTTC	CASSSTGLYGYTF
14	.	TRBV4-1	.	TRBJ2-7	TGCGCCAGCAAACTTGGCAGGGGATCCTACGAGCAGTACTTC	CASKLGRGSYEQYF
15	.	TRBV5-1	.	TRBJ2-3	TGCGCCAGCAGCTTGGGGGTCCCGGGTACAGATACGCAGTATTTT	CASSLGVPGTDTQYF
15	.	TRBV7-3	TRBD1	TRBJ2-5	TGTGCCAGCAGCCTGACAGGGGGGTCCGCCGAGACCCAGTACTTC	CASSLTGGSAETQYF
15	.	TRBV2	.	TRBJ1-4	TGTGCCAGCAGAAATGGTCCAGCGGCAAATGAAAAACTGTTTTTT	CASRNGPAANEKLFF